This T cell receptor (beta chain) was sequenced in a study of blood T cell repertoires in COVID-19. Study context: Material from acute and convalescent COVID-19 was sourced from the United States, Italy and Spain. Nucleic acid was either cDNA or gDNA, and it came from T cells, B-cell-depleted T cells, or PBMCs.

Clones were read by immunoSEQ multiplex PCR, and TCRdb kept only the in-frame ones, dropping some. The sample lists approximately 210,000 clones, approximately 80% occurring once. This study enrolled people aged about 18 to 100 from around 25 US geographic areas. The CDR3 length is 16 residues. This chain joins TRBV12-2 and TRBJ2-1; TRBD2 is the table's D call, not checked against the DNA. TRBV12-2 constitutes a pseudogene. The sequence derives from a man younger than 45 with acute COVID-19. The sample comprised PBMCs or T cells enriched from blood (not recorded which). The CDR3: CASRLVSGVSYNEQFF. Here the CDR3 DNA reads TGTGCAAGTCGCTTAGTCAGCGGGGTCTCCTACAATGAGCAGTTCTTC.